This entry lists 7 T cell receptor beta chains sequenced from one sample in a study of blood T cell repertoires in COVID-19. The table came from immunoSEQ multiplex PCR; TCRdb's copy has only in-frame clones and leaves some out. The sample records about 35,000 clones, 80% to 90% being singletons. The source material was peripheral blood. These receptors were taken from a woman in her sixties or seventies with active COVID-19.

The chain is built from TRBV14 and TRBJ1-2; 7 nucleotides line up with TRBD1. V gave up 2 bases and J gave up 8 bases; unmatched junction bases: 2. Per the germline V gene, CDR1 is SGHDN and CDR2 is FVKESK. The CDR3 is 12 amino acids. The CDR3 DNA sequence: TGTGCCAGCAGCCAAACAGGGGTCGGCTACACCTTC. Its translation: CASSQTGVGYTF.

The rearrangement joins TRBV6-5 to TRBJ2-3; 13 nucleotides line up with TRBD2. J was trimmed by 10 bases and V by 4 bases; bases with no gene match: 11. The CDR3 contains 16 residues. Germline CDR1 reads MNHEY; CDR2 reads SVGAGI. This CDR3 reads CASSSPGLAGDSSQYF. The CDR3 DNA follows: TGTGCCAGCAGTTCCCCAGGACTAGCGGGGGACTCGTCGCAGTATTTT.

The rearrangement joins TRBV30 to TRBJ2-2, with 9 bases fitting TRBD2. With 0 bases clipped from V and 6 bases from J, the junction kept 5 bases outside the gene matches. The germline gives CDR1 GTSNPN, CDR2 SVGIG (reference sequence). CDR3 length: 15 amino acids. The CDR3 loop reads CAWSVRAGGAGELFF. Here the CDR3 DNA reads TGTGCCTGGAGTGTACGAGCGGGGGGAGCCGGGGAGCTGTTTTTT.

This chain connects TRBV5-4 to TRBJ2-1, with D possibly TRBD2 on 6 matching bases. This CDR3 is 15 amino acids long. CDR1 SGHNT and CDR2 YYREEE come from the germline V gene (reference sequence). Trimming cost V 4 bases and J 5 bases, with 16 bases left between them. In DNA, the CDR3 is TGTGCCAGCAGCCCGATAGCGGAACTTAACAATGAGCAGTTCTTC. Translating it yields CASSPIAELNNEQFF.

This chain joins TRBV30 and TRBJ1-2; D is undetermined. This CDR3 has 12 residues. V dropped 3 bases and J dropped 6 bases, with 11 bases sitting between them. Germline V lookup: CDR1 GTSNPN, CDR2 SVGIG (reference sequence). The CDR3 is CAWSETLNGYTF. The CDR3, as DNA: TGTGCCTGGAGCGAGACACTTAATGGCTACACCTTC.

Here the CDR3 DNA reads TGCAGCGTTGCGGGACAGGGGTCCCACAGCTCCTACAATGAGCAGTTCTTC. Its protein is CSVAGQGSHSSYNEQFF. V is TRBV29-1 and J is TRBJ2-1; 10 bases are a match to TRBD1. Per the germline V gene, CDR1 is SQVTM and CDR2 is ANQGSEA. V lost 4 bases to trimming and J lost 0 bases; unmatched junction nucleotides: 9. The CDR3 spans 17 residues.

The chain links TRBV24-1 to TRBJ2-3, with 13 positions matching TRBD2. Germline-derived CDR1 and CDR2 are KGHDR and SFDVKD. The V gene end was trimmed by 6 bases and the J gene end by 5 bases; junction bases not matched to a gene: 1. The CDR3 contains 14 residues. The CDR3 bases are TGTGCCACCAGTACTAGCGGGGGGGGAGATACGCAGTATTTT. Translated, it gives CATSTSGGGDTQYF.